This T cell receptor beta chain was recorded in a study of shared clonotypes between healthy human individuals. The ends were cut back, 4 bases at V and 1 base at J, with 8 bases in the middle. This CDR3 is 13 amino acids long. Looked up from germline, CDR1 is LNHDA and CDR2 is SQIVND (reference sequence). Using immunoSEQ multiplex PCR, the repertoire was profiled, and TCRdb retains in-frame clones only, with some absent. The table lists over 2 million clones, under 95% of them singletons. The V call is TRBV19, the J call TRBJ2-7; unclear D gene. The source is a man in his late teens or twenties in good health. Some clones in this sample may be carry-over from other donors' samples. The sample consisted of naive CD4+ T cells from PBMCs. The subset was: CD45RA+ positively selected. The CDR3 DNA sequence: TGTGCCAGTAGTACGACTTATTCCTACGAGCAGTACTTC. Translating it yields CASSTTYSYEQYF.